Sequencing of this TCR beta chain was carried out in a study of blood T cell repertoires in COVID-19. About the study: The United States, Italy and Spain provided the acute and convalescent COVID-19 samples.

Measured with immunoSEQ multiplex PCR; TCRdb has only the in-frame clones, and not every one. The sample holds 70,000 or so clones, 75% seen once. The source of this sequence is a man in his 70s with acute or convalescent COVID-19. The sample was peripheral blood.

The CDR3 DNA reads as TGTGCCAGCAGCTCCAGACAGATCTCCATGAACACTGAAGCTTTCTTT. Its translation: CASSSRQISMNTEAFF. V is TRBV7-8 and J is TRBJ1-1, with a tentative D call TRBD1 (5 bases). The CDR3 length is 16 residues. Per the germline V gene, CDR1 is SGHVS and CDR2 is FQNEAQ. The V gene lost 4 bases and the J gene lost 0 bases, with 15 bases spanning the gap.